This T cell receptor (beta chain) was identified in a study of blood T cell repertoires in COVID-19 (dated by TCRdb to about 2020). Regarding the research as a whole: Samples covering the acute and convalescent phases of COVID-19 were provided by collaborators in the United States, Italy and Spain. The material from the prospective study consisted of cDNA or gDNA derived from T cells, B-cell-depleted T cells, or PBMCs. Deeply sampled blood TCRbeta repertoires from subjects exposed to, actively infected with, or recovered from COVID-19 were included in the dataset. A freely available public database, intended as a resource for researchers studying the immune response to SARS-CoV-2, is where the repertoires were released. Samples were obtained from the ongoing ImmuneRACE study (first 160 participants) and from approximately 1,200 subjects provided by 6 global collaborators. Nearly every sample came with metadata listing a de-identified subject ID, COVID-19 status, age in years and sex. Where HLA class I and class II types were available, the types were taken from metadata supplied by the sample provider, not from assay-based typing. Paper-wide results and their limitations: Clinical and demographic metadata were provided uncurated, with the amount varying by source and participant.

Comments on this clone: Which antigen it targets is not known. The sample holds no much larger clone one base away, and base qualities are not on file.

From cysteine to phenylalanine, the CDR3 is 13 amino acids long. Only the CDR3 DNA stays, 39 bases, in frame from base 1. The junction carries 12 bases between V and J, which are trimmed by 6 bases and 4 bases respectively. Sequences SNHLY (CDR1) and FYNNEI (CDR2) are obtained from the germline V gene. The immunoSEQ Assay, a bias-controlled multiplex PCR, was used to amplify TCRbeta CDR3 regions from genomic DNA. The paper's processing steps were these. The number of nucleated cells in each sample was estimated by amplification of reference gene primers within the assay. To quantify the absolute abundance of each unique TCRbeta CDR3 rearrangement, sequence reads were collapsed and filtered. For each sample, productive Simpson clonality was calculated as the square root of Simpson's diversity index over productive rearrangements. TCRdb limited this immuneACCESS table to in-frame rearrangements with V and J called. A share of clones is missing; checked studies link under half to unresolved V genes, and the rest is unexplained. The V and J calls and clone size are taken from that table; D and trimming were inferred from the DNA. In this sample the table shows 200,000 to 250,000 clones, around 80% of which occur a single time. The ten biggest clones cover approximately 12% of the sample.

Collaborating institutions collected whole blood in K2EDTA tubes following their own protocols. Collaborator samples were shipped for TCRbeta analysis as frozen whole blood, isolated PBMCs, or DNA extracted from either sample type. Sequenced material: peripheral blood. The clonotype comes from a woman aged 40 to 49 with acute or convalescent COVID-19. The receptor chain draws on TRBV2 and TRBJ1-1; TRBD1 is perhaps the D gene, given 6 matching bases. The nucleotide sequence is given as TGTGCCAGCAGGTTTCAGGGGACCACTGAAGCTTTCTTT. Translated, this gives CASRFQGTTEAFF.